Below, 16 T cell receptor beta chains from the same sample are listed, as sequenced in a study of vaccination effects on CD4 cells after COVID-19. These receptors have no identified antigens. Libraries were prepared by immunoSEQ multiplex PCR; TCRdb keeps only in-frame clonotypes and omits some of them. The data show 55,000 to 70,000 clones, roughly 79% seen once. Using viral peptide pools, the ViraFEST assay grew out antigen-specific CD4+ T cells prior to sequencing. Isolation of CD4+ T cells took place after less than twelve days of culture. Everyone in the study got two shots of either the BNT162b2 or mRNA-1273 vaccine. Sequenced material: CD4+ T cells from PBMCs cultured with HCoV-OC43 spike peptides, taken after COVID-19 vaccination. Subset specified: HCoV-OC43 spike overlapping peptide pool stimulation. The source is a human donor who received a COVID-19 vaccine.

The V call is TRBV7-9, the J call TRBJ1-4, with a weak D call TRBD1 (5 bases). Germline CDR1 and CDR2: SEHNR and FQNEAQ (reference sequence). The length of the CDR3 is 15 residues. V was trimmed by 1 base and J by 8 bases, leaving 14 bases between them. For the CDR3, the DNA is TGTGCCAGCAGCTTAGGGGGGACCCTCGGGGAAAAACTGTTTTTT. This sequence encodes CASSLGGTLGEKLFF.

The chain joins TRBV6-5 to TRBJ1-2, with D hard to call. The germline gives CDR1 MNHEY, CDR2 SVGAGI. Deletions cut 8 bases from V and 4 bases from J, with 20 bases between. This CDR3 region has 15 residues. Here the CDR3 reads CASRRPLSGSYGYTF. CDR3 DNA: TGTGCCAGCCGAAGACCGCTCTCGGGTTCCTATGGCTACACCTTC.

The rearrangement joins TRBV24-1 to TRBJ2-5; the match to TRBD1 covers 7 bases. The CDR3 consists of 15 residues. Germline assignment: CDR1 KGHDR and CDR2 SFDVKD. The trim removed 9 bases at V and 2 bases at J, leaving 11 bases unmatched. The CDR3 spells CATGLTGVTQETQYF. The CDR3, as DNA: TGTGCCACCGGTCTTACAGGGGTTACACAAGAGACCCAGTACTTC.

This chain links TRBV3-1 (or the pseudogene TRBV3-2) with TRBJ1-4, with D unresolved. This CDR3 comprises 12 residues. Germline V gene sequence: CDR1 LGHDT, CDR2 YNNKEL (reference sequence). V lost 0 bases and J 7 bases, leaving 3 bases between the germline ends. CDR3 residues: CASSQDFEKLFF. DNA of the CDR3: TGTGCCAGCAGCCAAGATTTTGAAAAACTGTTTTTT.

The V gene is TRBV29-1, the J gene TRBJ2-1; a possible D gene is TRBD1 (5 bases). CDR1 and CDR2 from the germline V gene are SQVTM and ANQGSEA. CDR3 length: 13 amino acids. The ends were cut back, 3 bases at V and 7 bases at J, with 13 bases in the middle. The CDR3: CSVEVREVNEQFF. CDR3 in DNA: TGCAGCGTTGAGGTCAGGGAAGTGAATGAGCAGTTCTTC.

This clone was counted only a few times. V and J are TRBV12-5 and TRBJ1-1, with D perhaps matching TRBD1 (6 bases). V was cut by 4 bases and J by 1 base, with 10 bases left in between. The CDR3 loop spans 14 amino acids. The germline gives CDR1 LGHNT, CDR2 FRNRAP. DNA of the CDR3: TGTGCTAGTGGTTCTGAACAGGGGAACACTGAAGCTTTCTTT. It yields the protein CASGSEQGNTEAFF.

The rearrangement uses TRBV6-1 and TRBJ1-3, with TRBD1 identical over 8 bases. The CDR3 totals 18 residues. Germline CDR1 MNHNS, CDR2 SASEGT. J was trimmed by 0 bases and V by 2 bases; bases with no gene match: 9. The chain's CDR3 is CASSEPYGTGLSGNTIYF. Written as DNA, the CDR3 is TGTGCCAGCAGTGAACCGTACGGGACAGGCCTCTCTGGAAACACCATATATTTT.

This clone has just a few counts. The gene calls are TRBV7-2 and TRBJ2-5; TRBD2 agrees at 8 bases. The V gene's germline CDR1 is SGHTA and CDR2 FQGNSA. J was trimmed by 4 bases and V by 7 bases; bases with no gene match: 11. This CDR3 comprises 15 residues. The DNA of the CDR3 is TGTGCCAGCAAGGAGGAAGCGGGGGAGGGAGAGACCCAGTACTTC. Protein product: CASKEEAGEGETQYF.

The chain is built from TRBV6-5 and TRBJ1-2; 7 positions match TRBD1. Germline V CDR1 and CDR2: MNHEY, SVGAGI. This CDR3 has 14 residues. J gave up 8 bases and V 7 bases, and 13 bases lay outside the gene matches. CDR3 sequence reads: CASTQGGQGRGYTF. The CDR3 nucleotides read TGTGCCAGCACCCAGGGGGGGCAGGGTAGGGGCTACACCTTC.

V gene TRBV9 combines with J gene TRBJ1-1; D call uncertain. The CDR3 spans 15 residues. V lost 4 bases to trimming and J lost 0 bases, with 13 bases between them. CDR1 is SGDLS and CDR2 is YYNGEE in the germline V gene. In DNA, the CDR3 is TGTGCCAGCAGCTCGAACAGAGAGATGAACACTGAAGCTTTCTTT. Encoded protein: CASSSNREMNTEAFF.

V gene TRBV5-1 combines with J gene TRBJ1-2, with TRBD1 matching 9 bases. Germline CDR1 SGHRS, CDR2 YFSETQ. Trimming at V came to 4 bases and at J to 2 bases, leaving 6 bases not matched to a gene. The CDR3 is 15 residues long. CDR3 coding DNA: TGCGCCAGCAGCAGAACAGGGGGCAGCAACTATGGCTACACCTTC. Encoded protein: CASSRTGGSNYGYTF. Looking up the rest from reference TRBV5-1 and TRBJ1-2 gives the full variable domain: KAGVTQTPRYLIKTRGQQVTLSCSPISGHRSVSWYQQTPGQGLQFLFEYFSETQRNKGNFPGRFSGRQFSNSRSEMNVSTLELGDSALYLCASSRTGGSNYGYTFGSGTRLTVV.

The genes are TRBV5-1 and TRBJ2-1; 9 positions agree with TRBD2. The germline CDR1 and CDR2 sequences are SGHRS and YFSETQ. V trimming: 4 bases; J trimming: 5 bases; junction bases outside the gene matches: 10. The CDR3 loop spans 16 amino acids. The CDR3 here is CASSGTGSGGHNEQFF. CDR3 coding DNA: TGCGCCAGCAGCGGCACGGGTAGCGGGGGCCACAATGAGCAGTTCTTC.

V gene TRBV19 combines with J gene TRBJ1-3; D unresolved. This CDR3 contains 14 residues. Germline V gene sequence: CDR1 LNHDA, CDR2 SQIVND (reference sequence). V gave up 7 bases and J gave up 0 bases, with 10 bases separating them. The CDR3 nucleotides are TGTGCCAGTACCCTCCGTGTCTCTGGAAACACCATATATTTT. The encoded protein is CASTLRVSGNTIYF.

This clone was recorded once. The chain carries TRBV7-2 and TRBJ2-1; 7 bases align to TRBD2. The trim removed 6 bases at V and 3 bases at J, leaving 11 bases unmatched. From germline, CDR1 is SGHTA and CDR2 FQGNSA. This CDR3 has 16 residues. DNA of the CDR3: TGTGCCAGCAGTCGGCTTGGCCGGGACTACTACAATGAGCAGTTCTTC. Its translation is CASSRLGRDYYNEQFF.

This rearrangement joins TRBV24-1 to TRBJ2-2; 12 nucleotides match TRBD1. The CDR3 sequence is 18 residues long. The germline gives CDR1 KGHDR, CDR2 SFDVKD. J was trimmed by 4 bases and V by 0 bases; bases with no gene match: 5. In nucleotides, the CDR3 is TGTGCCACCAGTGATTTGAGGGGACAGGGGGCGATCACCGGGGAGCTGTTTTTT. Protein product: CATSDLRGQGAITGELFF.

The chain has TRBV15 and TRBJ1-5; 11 bases match TRBD1. The CDR3 length is 16 residues. The V segment lost 1 base and the J segment 2 bases; nucleotides outside the gene matches: 1. Germline CDR1 LNHNV, CDR2 YYDKDF (reference sequence). CDR3 sequence: CATSRGTGGGNQPQHF. The CDR3 DNA is TGTGCCACCAGCAGAGGGACAGGGGGCGGCAATCAGCCCCAGCATTTT.